The 25 T cell receptor beta chains given below trace back to one sample, sequenced in a study of blood T cell repertoires in COVID-19. The assay was immunoSEQ multiplex PCR, and TCRdb's table has in-frame clones only and misses some. The sample carries around 380,000 clones, 87% recorded once. Material: PBMCs or T cells enriched from blood (not recorded which). Source of these receptors: a man aged 25 to 40 who had recovered from COVID-19.

The chain joins TRBV9 to TRBJ2-5, with 10 positions matching TRBD2. With V trimmed by 0 bases and J by 4 bases, 3 bases remained unmatched. The CDR3 consists of 15 residues. CDR1 SGDLS and CDR2 YYNGEE come from the germline V gene. In nucleotides, the CDR3 is TGTGCCAGCAGCGTAGGTGGGACTAGCGTAGAGACCCAGTACTTC. This encodes CASSVGGTSVETQYF. Combining the CDR3 with reference TRBV9 and TRBJ2-5 gives the whole variable domain DSGVTQTPKHLITATGQRVTLRCSPRSGDLSVYWYQQSLDQGLQFLIQYYNGEERAKGNILERFSAQQFPDLHSELNLSSLELGDSALYFCASSVGGTSVETQYFGPGTRLLVL.

The chain joins TRBV10-3 to TRBJ2-3; TRBD2 matches at 14 bases. V trimming: 7 bases; J trimming: 1 base; junction bases outside the gene matches: 7. The CDR3 runs 17 residues. Looked up from germline, CDR1 is ENHRY and CDR2 is SYGVKD. The CDR3 is CAITSPTSGGGTDTQYF. CDR3 bases: TGTGCCATCACTTCTCCGACTAGCGGGGGGGGCACAGATACGCAGTATTTT.

CDR3 amino acids: CASGGQGVKQPQHF. CDR3 sequence (DNA): TGTGCCAGCGGGGGACAGGGGGTAAAGCAGCCCCAGCATTTT. The chain combines TRBV2 with TRBJ1-5; 11 bases agree with TRBD1. The V segment lost 8 bases and the J segment 7 bases; nucleotides outside the gene matches: 7. The germline V gene has CDR1 SNHLY and CDR2 FYNNEI. The CDR3 covers 14 residues.

V usage is TRBV5-1 and J usage is TRBJ1-3; TRBD1 might be the D (5 bases). The ends were cut back, 4 bases at V and 1 base at J, with 9 bases in the middle. The germline gives CDR1 SGHRS, CDR2 YFSETQ. This CDR3 has 14 amino acids. The CDR3: CASSLEGSGNTIYF. CDR3 DNA: TGCGCCAGCAGCCTGGAGGGGTCTGGAAACACCATATATTTT.

The chain combines TRBV5-1 with TRBJ2-2; 8 bases align to TRBD2. J lost 0 bases, V lost 0 bases, and 1 base had no gene match. In germline, CDR1 is SGHRS, CDR2 YFSETQ. The CDR3 extends over 16 amino acids. CDR3: CASSLVAGSNTGELFF. Here the CDR3 DNA reads TGCGCCAGCAGCTTGGTAGCGGGGTCGAACACCGGGGAGCTGTTTTTT.

The V gene is TRBV27, the J gene TRBJ1-2, with 8 bases aligning to TRBD1. Looked up from germline, CDR1 is MNHEY and CDR2 is SMNVEV (reference sequence). J gave up 8 bases and V 5 bases, and 10 bases lay outside the gene matches. The CDR3 spans 14 residues. The CDR3 loop is CASSTRTGHDGYTF. The CDR3, as DNA: TGTGCCAGCAGTACTCGGACAGGGCACGACGGCTACACCTTC.

The chain links TRBV2 to TRBJ1-2; 8 bases match TRBD1. Germline CDR1 SNHLY, CDR2 FYNNEI. The CDR3 has 16 residues. The ends lost 7 bases at V and 4 bases at J; junction bases unmatched: 14. CDR3 DNA sequence: TGTGCCAGCAAGGGGACAGGACACGTCCTCGGCTATGGCTACACCTTC. Its translation is CASKGTGHVLGYGYTF.

The V and J genes are TRBV6-5 and TRBJ2-1; 9 bases agree with TRBD2. V trimming: 4 bases; J trimming: 4 bases; junction bases outside the gene matches: 2. Germline CDR1 MNHEY, CDR2 SVGAGI. CDR3 length: 14 residues. Here the CDR3 DNA reads TGTGCCAGCAGTTTAGCGGGGGAGTACAATGAGCAGTTCTTC. Encoded protein: CASSLAGEYNEQFF.

This clone was seen a single time. The V and J genes are TRBV15 and TRBJ2-2, with 7 bases aligning to TRBD1. The CDR3 is made up of 15 amino acids. Germline V lookup: CDR1 LNHNV, CDR2 YYDKDF (reference sequence). With 1 base clipped from V and 6 bases from J, the junction kept 5 bases outside the gene matches. For the CDR3, the DNA is TGTGCCACCAGCAGAGGACAGGGTGGGTCCGGGGAGCTGTTTTTT. Its protein product is CATSRGQGGSGELFF. Variable domain in full (rest from reference TRBV15 and TRBJ2-2): DAMVIQNPRYQVTQFGKPVTLSCSQTLNHNVMYWYQQKSSQAPKLLFHYYDKDFNNEADTPDNFQSRRPNTSFCFLDIRSPGLGDTAMYLCATSRGQGGSGELFFGEGSRLTVL.

V gene TRBV27 combines with J gene TRBJ1-2; D may be TRBD1 (6 bases). The V gene's germline CDR1 is MNHEY and CDR2 SMNVEV (reference sequence). The CDR3 has 13 residues. Trimming took 5 bases from V and 7 from J, leaving 14 bases between them. This CDR3 reads CASSPSLGAGYTF. The CDR3 DNA follows: TGTGCCAGCAGTCCATCGCTGGGGGCTGGCTACACCTTC.

CDR3 sequence: CASSSSGDYGYTF. The CDR3 bases are TGTGCCAGCAGTTCCTCGGGCGACTATGGCTACACCTTC. The chain is built from TRBV6-5 and TRBJ1-2; no reliable D call. Trimming pared 4 bases from V and 3 bases from J, leaving 9 bases between. CDR1 and CDR2 from the germline V gene are MNHEY and SVGAGI. The CDR3 consists of 13 residues.

The chain couples TRBV6-5 to TRBJ2-1; D is perhaps TRBD1 (7 bases). V was trimmed by 8 bases and J by 6 bases, leaving 14 bases between them. The CDR3 is made up of 13 amino acids. CDR1 MNHEY and CDR2 SVGAGI come from the germline V gene. Here the CDR3 DNA reads TGTGCCAGCGGAGGACAGGAGGGCAATGAGCAGTTCTTC. Its translation: CASGGQEGNEQFF.

The rearrangement links TRBV29-1 to TRBJ1-5; 8 bases fit TRBD1. In germline, CDR1 is SQVTM, CDR2 ANQGSEA. The V segment lost 6 bases and the J segment 8 bases; nucleotides outside the gene matches: 6. The CDR3 length is 12 residues. In DNA, the CDR3 is TGCAGCGTGCAGGGGGCGACGGAGCCCCAGCATTTT. Translated: CSVQGATEPQHF.

This clone has a handful of counts. The chain couples TRBV7-9 to TRBJ2-6; possibly TRBD1 for D (6 bases). This CDR3 is built from 15 residues. Germline CDR1 reads SEHNR; CDR2 reads FQNEAQ (reference sequence). V lost 5 bases and J 2 bases, leaving 10 bases between the germline ends. The CDR3 region is CASSPWTAGANVLTF. The CDR3 coding sequence is TGTGCCAGCAGCCCGTGGACAGCTGGGGCCAACGTCCTGACTTTC.

This chain joins TRBV10-3 and TRBJ1-5; tentative D call: TRBD1 (6 bases). Germline V gives CDR1 ENHRY, CDR2 SYGVKD. The CDR3 spans 15 residues. V was shortened by 2 bases and J by 4 bases, with 12 bases between the two germline ends. The CDR3, as DNA: TGTGCCATCAGTGAGGAACTCCAGGGGAATCAGCCCCAGCATTTT. As protein: CAISEELQGNQPQHF.

This clone was picked up one time. CDR3 bases: TGTGCCATCAGTGGCCTAGCGGGGACGAACACCGGGGAGCTGTTTTTT. Translation: CAISGLAGTNTGELFF. V is TRBV10-3 and J is TRBJ2-2; 9 bases fit TRBD2. The CDR3 length is 16 residues. V was pared by 4 bases and J by 0 bases, with 3 bases of the junction left unmatched. From germline, CDR1 is ENHRY and CDR2 SYGVKD.

The gene calls are TRBV6-5 and TRBJ1-4, with 7 bases fitting TRBD1. Germline values: CDR1 MNHEY, CDR2 SVGAGI. Trimming took 5 bases from V and 7 from J; bases not matched to a gene: 10. The CDR3 covers 15 residues. The CDR3 DNA reads TGTGCCAGCAGTCCCCCCCAGACAGGGCTTGAAAAACTGTTTTTT. As protein: CASSPPQTGLEKLFF.

On this clone itself: This CDR3 is also generated by other DNA sequences in the sample. The chain couples TRBV18 to TRBJ1-2, with 7 nucleotides matching TRBD1. Germline assignment: CDR1 KGHSH and CDR2 LQKENI. The CDR3 consists of 15 residues. Trimming removed 3 bases from V and 2 bases from J; junction bases left unmatched: 6. The CDR3 sequence: CASSPTGDTNYGYTF. As DNA, the CDR3 is TGTGCCAGCTCACCTACAGGGGATACAAACTATGGCTACACCTTC.

In the case of this clone: At one boundary the junction diverges from the germline segment, which might be a read error. Within the sample, other DNA sequences also encode this same CDR3. The genes are TRBV13 and TRBJ2-1; 15 nucleotides align to TRBD2. There are 17 residues in the CDR3. Per the germline V gene, CDR1 is PRHDT and CDR2 is FYEKMQ (reference sequence). CDR3 coding DNA: TGTGCCAGCAGCCTAGGACTAGCGGGGGGGCTTTACAATGAGCAGTTCTTC. Encoded protein: CASSLGLAGGLYNEQFF.

CDR3 loop: CASSLEWSSNYGYTF. CDR3 bases: TGTGCCAGCAGCTTAGAGTGGAGCTCGAACTATGGCTACACCTTC. This chain uses TRBV11-1 with TRBJ1-2; unclear D gene. The germline V gene encodes CDR1 SGHAT and CDR2 FQDESV (reference sequence). Trimming removed 1 base at V and 2 bases at J, with 11 bases between. This CDR3 is 15 amino acids long.

The J gene is TRBJ2-1, the V gene TRBV10-3; no clear D. This CDR3 is built from 14 residues. Trimming cost V 1 base and J 4 bases, with 8 bases left between them. The germline CDR1 and CDR2 sequences are ENHRY and SYGVKD. In DNA form, the CDR3 reads TGTGCCATCAGTGAGTTCTCAGGTTACAATGAGCAGTTCTTC. It encodes CAISEFSGYNEQFF.

The rearrangement joins TRBV7-2 to TRBJ2-7, with TRBD1 matching 8 bases. Germline V gives CDR1 SGHTA, CDR2 FQGNSA. V lost 2 bases to trimming and J lost 1 base; unmatched junction nucleotides: 13. The CDR3 has 18 residues. The CDR3 protein is CASSLIGSGTGVSYEQYF. As DNA, the CDR3 is TGTGCCAGCAGCTTAATTGGTTCTGGGACAGGAGTATCCTACGAGCAGTACTTC.

The rearrangement uses TRBV5-5 and TRBJ1-3; D gene ambiguous. This CDR3 has 16 residues. Trimming pared 0 bases from V and 0 bases from J, leaving 10 bases between. CDR1 and CDR2 from the germline V gene are SGHKS and YYEKEE (reference sequence). DNA of the CDR3: TGTGCCAGCAGCTTGGATCCGGGTTACTCTGGAAACACCATATATTTT. This encodes CASSLDPGYSGNTIYF.

The rearrangement joins TRBV19 to TRBJ2-5; the D gene is possibly TRBD2 (7 bases). V shed 0 bases and J shed 4 bases, with 12 bases lying between them. Germline values: CDR1 LNHDA, CDR2 SQIVND (reference sequence). The CDR3 has 15 amino acids. The CDR3 region is CASSIDGGGRETQYF. CDR3 nucleotide sequence: TGTGCCAGTAGTATAGATGGGGGGGGCCGAGAGACCCAGTACTTC.

The chain joins TRBV6-5 to TRBJ1-1; D is uncertain. There are 14 residues in the CDR3. CDR1 and CDR2 from the germline V gene are MNHEY and SVGAGI. Trimming shortened V by 3 bases and J by 0 bases, and 8 bases separated the two germline ends. CDR3 in amino acids: CASSYTPVNTEAFF. The CDR3 DNA follows: TGTGCCAGCAGTTATACACCCGTGAACACTGAAGCTTTCTTT.